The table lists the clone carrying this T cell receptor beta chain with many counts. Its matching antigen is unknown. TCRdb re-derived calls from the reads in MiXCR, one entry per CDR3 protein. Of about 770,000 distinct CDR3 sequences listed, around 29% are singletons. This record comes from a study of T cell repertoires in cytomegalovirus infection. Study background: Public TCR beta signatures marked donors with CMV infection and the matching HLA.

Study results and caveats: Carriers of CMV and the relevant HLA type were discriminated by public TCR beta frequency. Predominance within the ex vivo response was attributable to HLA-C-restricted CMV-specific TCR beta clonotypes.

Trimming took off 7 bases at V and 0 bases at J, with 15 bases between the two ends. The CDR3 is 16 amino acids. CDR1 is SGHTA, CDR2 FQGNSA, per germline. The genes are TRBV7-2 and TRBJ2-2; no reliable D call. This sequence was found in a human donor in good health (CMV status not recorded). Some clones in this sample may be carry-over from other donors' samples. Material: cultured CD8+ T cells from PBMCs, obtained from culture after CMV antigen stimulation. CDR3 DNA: TGTGCCAGCACCCTCATATCCATTTCGAACACCGGGGAGCTGTTTTTT. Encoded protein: CASTLISISNTGELFF. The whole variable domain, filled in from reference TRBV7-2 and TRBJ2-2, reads GAGVSQSPSNKVTEKGKDVELRCDPISGHTALYWYRQSLGQGLEFLIYFQGNSAPDKSGLPSDRFSAERTGGSVSTLTIQRTQQEDSAVYLCASTLISISNTGELFFGEGSRLTVL.